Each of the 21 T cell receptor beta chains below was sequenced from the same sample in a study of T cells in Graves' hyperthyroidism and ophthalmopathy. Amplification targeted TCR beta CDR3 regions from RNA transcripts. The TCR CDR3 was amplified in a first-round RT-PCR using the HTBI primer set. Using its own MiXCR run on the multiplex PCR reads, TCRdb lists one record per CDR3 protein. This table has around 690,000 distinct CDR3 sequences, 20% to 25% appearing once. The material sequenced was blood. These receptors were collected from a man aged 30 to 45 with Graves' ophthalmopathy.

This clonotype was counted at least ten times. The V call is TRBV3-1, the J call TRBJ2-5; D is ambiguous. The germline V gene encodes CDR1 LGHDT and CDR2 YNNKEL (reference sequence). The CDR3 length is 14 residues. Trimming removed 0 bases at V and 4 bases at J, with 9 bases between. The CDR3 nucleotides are TGTGCCAGCAGCCAAGACACCGGTGGAGAGACCCAGTACTTC. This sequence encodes CASSQDTGGETQYF.

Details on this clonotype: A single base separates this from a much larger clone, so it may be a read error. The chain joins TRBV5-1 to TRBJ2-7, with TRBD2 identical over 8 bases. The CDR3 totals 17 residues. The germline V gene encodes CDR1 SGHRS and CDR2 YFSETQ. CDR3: CAGSLGPESGRVNEQYF. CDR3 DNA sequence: TGCGCCGGCAGCTTGGGACCTGAAAGCGGGAGAGTCAACGAGCAGTACTTC. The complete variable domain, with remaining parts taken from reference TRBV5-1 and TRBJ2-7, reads KAGVTQTPRYLIKTRGQQVTLSCSPISGHRSVSWYQQTPGQGLQFLFEYFSETQRNKGNFPGRFSGRQFSNSRSEMNVSTLELGDSALYLCAGSLGPESGRVNEQYFGPGTRLTVT.

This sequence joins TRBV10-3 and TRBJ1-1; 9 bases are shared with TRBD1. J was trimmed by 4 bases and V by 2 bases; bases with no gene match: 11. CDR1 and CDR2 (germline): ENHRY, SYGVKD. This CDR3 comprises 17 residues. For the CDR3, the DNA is TGTGCCATCAGTGAGGGTCCCGGGACAGGGTTAGGCACTGAAGCTTTCTTT. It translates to CAISEGPGTGLGTEAFF.

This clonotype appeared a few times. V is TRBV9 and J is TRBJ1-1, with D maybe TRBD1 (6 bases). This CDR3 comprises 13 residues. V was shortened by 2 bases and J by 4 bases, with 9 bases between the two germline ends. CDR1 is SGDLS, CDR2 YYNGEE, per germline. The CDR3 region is CASSVTGSTEAFF. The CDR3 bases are TGTGCCAGCAGCGTTACAGGGAGCACTGAAGCTTTCTTT.

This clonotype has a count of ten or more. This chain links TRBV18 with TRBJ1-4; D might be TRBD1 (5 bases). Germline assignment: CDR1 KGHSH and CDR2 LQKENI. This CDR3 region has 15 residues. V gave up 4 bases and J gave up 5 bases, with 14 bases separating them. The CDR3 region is CASSLRGTVNEKLFF. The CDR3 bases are TGTGCCAGCTCACTTCGCGGGACGGTGAATGAAAAACTGTTTTTT. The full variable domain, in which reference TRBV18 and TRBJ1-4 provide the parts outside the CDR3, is NAGVMQNPRHLVRRRGQEARLRCSPMKGHSHVYWYRQLPEEGLKFMVYLQKENIIDESGMPKERFSAEFPKEGPSILRIQQVVRGDSAAYFCASSLRGTVNEKLFFGSGTQLSVL.

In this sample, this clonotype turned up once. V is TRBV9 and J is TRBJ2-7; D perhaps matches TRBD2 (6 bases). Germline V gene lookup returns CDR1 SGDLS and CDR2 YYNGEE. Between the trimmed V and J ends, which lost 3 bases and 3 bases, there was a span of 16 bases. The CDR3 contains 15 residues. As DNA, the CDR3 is TGTGCCAGCAGCGCAACCGGGAGCGAGGGCTACGAGCAGTACTTC. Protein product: CASSATGSEGYEQYF.

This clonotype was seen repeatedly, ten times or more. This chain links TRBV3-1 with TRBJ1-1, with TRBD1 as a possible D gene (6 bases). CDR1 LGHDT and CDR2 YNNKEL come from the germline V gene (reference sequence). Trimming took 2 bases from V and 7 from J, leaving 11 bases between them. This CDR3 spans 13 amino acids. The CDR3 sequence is CASSQRTDSEAFF. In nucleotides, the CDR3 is TGTGCCAGCAGCCAACGAACGGACAGTGAAGCTTTCTTT.

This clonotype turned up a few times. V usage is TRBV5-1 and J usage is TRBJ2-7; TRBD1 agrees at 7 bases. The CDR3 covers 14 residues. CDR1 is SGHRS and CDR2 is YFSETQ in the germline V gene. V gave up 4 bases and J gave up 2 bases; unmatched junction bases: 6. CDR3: CASSPITGAYEQYF. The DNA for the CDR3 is TGCGCCAGCAGCCCGATCACAGGGGCCTACGAGCAGTACTTC.

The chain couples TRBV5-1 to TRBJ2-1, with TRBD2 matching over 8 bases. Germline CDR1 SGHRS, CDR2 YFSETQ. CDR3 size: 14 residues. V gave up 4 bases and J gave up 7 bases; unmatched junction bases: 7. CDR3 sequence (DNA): TGCGCCAGCAGCCGAGCGGGAGACTGGAATGAGCAGTTCTTC. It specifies CASSRAGDWNEQFF.

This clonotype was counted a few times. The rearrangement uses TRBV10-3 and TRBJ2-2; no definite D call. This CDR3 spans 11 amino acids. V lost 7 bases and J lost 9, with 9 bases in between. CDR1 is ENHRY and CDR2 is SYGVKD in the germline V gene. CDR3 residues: CAITFRRELFF. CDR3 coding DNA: TGTGCCATCACGTTCCGTCGGGAGCTGTTTTTT.

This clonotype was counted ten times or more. CDR3 protein: CASTPGGTNTEAFF. The CDR3 nucleotides read TGTGCCAGCACTCCAGGGGGCACGAACACTGAAGCTTTCTTT. J is TRBJ1-1 and V is TRBV27; TRBD1 matches 8 bases. The CDR3 length is 14 residues. The ends lost 7 bases at V and 1 base at J; junction bases unmatched: 5. The V gene's germline CDR1 is MNHEY and CDR2 SMNVEV (reference sequence).

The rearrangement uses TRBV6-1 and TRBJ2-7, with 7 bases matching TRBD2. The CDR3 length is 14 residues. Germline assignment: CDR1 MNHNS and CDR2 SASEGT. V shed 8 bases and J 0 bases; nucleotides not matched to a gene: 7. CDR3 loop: CASGSAGFSYEQYF. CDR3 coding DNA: TGTGCCAGCGGGTCAGCGGGGTTCTCCTACGAGCAGTACTTC.

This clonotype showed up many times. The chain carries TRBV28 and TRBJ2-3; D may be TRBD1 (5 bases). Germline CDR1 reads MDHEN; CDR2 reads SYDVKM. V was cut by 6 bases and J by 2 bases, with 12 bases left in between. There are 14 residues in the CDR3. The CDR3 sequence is CASRRQLNTDTQYF. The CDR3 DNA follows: TGTGCCAGCAGGAGACAGCTTAACACAGATACGCAGTATTTT.

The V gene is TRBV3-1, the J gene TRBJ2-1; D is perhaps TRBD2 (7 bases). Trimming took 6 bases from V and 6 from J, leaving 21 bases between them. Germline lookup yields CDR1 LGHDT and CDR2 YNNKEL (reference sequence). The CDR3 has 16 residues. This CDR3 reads CASRHGGASRGNEQFF. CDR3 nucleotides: TGTGCCAGCAGACATGGGGGGGCGAGTAGGGGCAATGAGCAGTTCTTC.

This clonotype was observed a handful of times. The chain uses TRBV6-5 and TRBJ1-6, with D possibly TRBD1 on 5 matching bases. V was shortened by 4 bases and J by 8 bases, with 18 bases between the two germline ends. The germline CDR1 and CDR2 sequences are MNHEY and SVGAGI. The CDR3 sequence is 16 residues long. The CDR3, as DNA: TGTGCCAGCAGTTCCTATCCGGGGGGGAGGGATTCACCCCTCCACTTT. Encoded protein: CASSSYPGGRDSPLHF.

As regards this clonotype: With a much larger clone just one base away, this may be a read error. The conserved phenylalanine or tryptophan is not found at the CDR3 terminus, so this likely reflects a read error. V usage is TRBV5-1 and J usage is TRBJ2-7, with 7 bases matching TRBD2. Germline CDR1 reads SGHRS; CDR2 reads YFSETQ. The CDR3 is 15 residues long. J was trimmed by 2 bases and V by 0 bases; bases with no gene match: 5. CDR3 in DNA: TGCGCCAGCAGCTTGGCAGGTGGGAGGGCCTACGAGCAGTACCTC. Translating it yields CASSLAGGRAYEQYL.

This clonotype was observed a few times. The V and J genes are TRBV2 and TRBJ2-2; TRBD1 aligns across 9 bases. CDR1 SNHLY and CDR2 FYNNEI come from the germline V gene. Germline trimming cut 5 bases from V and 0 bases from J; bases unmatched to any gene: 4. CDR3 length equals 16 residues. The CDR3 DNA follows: TGTGCCAGCAGTAAGACAGGGGGTTCGAACACCGGGGAGCTGTTTTTT. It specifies CASSKTGGSNTGELFF.

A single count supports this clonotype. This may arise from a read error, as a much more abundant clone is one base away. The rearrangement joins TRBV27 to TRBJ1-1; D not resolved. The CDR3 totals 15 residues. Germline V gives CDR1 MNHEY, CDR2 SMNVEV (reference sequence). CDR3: CASSQIGEMNTGAFF. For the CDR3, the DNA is TGTGCCAGCAGTCAGATCGGGGAGATGAACACTGGAGCTTTCTTT.

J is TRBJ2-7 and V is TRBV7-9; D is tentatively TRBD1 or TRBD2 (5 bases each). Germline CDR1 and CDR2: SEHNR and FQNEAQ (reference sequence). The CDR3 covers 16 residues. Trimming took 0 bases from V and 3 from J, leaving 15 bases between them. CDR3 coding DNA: TGTGCCAGCAGCTTAGCGTTAGGGGAGAGTAGCTACGAGCAGTACTTC. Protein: CASSLALGESSYEQYF.

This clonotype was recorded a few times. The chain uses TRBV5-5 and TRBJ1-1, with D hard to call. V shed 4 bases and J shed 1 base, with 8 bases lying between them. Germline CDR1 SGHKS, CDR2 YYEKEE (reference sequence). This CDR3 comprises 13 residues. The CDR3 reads CASSKQSNTEAFF. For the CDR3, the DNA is TGTGCCAGCAGCAAACAGTCGAACACTGAAGCTTTCTTT.

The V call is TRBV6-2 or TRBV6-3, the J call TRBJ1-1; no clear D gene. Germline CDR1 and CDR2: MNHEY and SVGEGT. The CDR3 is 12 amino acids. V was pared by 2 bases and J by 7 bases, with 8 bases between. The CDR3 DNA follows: TGTGCCAGCAGTTACACGACAAATGAAGCTTTCTTT. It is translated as CASSYTTNEAFF.